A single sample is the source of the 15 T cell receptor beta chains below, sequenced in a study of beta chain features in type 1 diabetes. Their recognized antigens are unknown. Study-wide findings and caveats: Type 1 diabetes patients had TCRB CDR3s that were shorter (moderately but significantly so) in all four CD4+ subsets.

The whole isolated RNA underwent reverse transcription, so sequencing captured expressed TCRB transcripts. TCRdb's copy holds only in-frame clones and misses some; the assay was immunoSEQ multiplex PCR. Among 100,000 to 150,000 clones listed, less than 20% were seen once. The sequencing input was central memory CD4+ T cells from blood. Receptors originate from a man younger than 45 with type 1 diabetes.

The CDR3 DNA follows: TGTGCCAGCAGCCAAGATGACTACGAGCAGTACTTC. It encodes CASSQDDYEQYF. This rearrangement joins TRBV14 to TRBJ2-7; D gene uncertain. The CDR3 loop spans 12 amino acids. Germline values: CDR1 SGHDN, CDR2 FVKESK. Trimming stripped 0 bases from V and 3 bases from J, with 3 bases between.

CDR3 in amino acids: CASGESSSYNEQFF. The CDR3 coding sequence is TGTGCCAGCGGCGAATCCTCCTCCTACAATGAGCAGTTCTTC. V is TRBV2 and J is TRBJ2-1; unclear D gene. Germline assignment: CDR1 SNHLY and CDR2 FYNNEI. Trimming took 8 bases from V and 0 from J, leaving 11 bases between them. The CDR3 extends over 14 amino acids. Full variable domain (missing parts from reference TRBV2 and TRBJ2-1): EPEVTQTPSHQVTQMGQEVILRCVPISNHLYFYWYRQILGQKVEFLVSFYNNEISEKSEIFDDQFSVERPDGSNFTLKIRSTKLEDSAMYFCASGESSSYNEQFFGPGTRLTVL.

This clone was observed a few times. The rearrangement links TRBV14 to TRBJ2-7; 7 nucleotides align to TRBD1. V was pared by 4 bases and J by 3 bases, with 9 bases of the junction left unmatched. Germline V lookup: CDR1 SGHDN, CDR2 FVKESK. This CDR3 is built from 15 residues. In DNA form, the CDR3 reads TGTGCCAGCAGCCGTCAGACAGGGCCTATCTACGAGCAGTACTTC. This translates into CASSRQTGPIYEQYF.

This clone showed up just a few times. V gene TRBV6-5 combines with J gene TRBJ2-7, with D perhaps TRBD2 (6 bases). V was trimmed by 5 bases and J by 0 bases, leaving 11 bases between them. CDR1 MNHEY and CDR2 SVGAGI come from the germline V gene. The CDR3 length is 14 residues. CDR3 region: CASSRSTSSYEQYF. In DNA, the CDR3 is TGTGCCAGCAGTCGCTCGACTAGCTCCTACGAGCAGTACTTC.

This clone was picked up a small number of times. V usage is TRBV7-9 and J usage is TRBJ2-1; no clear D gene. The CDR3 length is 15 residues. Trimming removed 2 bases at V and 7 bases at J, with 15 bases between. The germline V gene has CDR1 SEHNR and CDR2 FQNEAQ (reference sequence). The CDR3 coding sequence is TGTGCCAGCAGCTTATCCAGGTTTGGGCGAAATGAGCAGTTCTTC. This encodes CASSLSRFGRNEQFF.

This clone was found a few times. The CDR3 loop is CSVGTVNQPQHF. The CDR3, as DNA: TGCAGCGTTGGGACGGTCAATCAGCCCCAGCATTTT. The chain links TRBV29-1 to TRBJ1-5; D is unclear. The germline V gene encodes CDR1 SQVTM and CDR2 ANQGSEA. The CDR3 covers 12 residues. V was clipped by 4 bases and J by 3 bases, with 7 bases between them.

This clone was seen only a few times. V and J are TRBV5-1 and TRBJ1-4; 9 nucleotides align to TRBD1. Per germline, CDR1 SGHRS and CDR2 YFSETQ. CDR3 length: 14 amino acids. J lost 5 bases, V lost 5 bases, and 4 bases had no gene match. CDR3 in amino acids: CASRAGTGNEKLFF. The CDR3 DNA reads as TGCGCCAGCAGGGCCGGGACAGGGAATGAAAAACTGTTTTTT.

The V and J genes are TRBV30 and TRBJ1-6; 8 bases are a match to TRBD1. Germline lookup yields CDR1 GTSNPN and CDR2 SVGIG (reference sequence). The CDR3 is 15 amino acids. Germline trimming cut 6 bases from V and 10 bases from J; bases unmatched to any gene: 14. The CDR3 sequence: CACHFGQGARSPLHF. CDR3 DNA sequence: TGTGCCTGTCATTTCGGACAGGGAGCGAGATCACCCCTCCACTTT.

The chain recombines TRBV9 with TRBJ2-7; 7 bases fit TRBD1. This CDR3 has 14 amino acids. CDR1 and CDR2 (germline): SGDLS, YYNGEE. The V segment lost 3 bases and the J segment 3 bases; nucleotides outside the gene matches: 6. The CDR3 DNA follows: TGTGCCAGCAGCGGGGGGACAGCTTTCTACGAGCAGTACTTC. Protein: CASSGGTAFYEQYF.

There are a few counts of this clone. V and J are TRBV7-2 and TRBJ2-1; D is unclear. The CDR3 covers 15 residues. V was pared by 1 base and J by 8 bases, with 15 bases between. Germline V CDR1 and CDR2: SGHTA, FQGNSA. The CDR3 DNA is TGTGCCAGCAGCTTAGTTGTGAGTAGCAACTATGAGCAGTTCTTC. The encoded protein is CASSLVVSSNYEQFF.

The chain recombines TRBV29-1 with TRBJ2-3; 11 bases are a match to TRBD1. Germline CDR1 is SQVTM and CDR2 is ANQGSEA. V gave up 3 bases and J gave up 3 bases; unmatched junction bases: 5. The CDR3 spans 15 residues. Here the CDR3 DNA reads TGCAGCGTTGACCCTGGGACAGGGGGAACAGATACGCAGTATTTT. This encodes CSVDPGTGGTDTQYF.

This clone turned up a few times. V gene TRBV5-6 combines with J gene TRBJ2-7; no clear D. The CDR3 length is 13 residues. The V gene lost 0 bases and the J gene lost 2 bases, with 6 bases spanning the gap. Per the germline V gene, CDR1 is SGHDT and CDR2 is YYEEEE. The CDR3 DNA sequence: TGTGCCAGCAGCTTGGAGCAGGCCTACGAGCAGTACTTC. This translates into CASSLEQAYEQYF.

The CDR3 spells CASSRTERSYGYTF. CDR3 coding DNA: TGTGCCAGCAGCCGGACCGAACGAAGCTATGGCTACACCTTC. This chain connects TRBV7-9 to TRBJ1-2, with unresolved D. V was shortened by 5 bases and J by 4 bases, with 14 bases between the two germline ends. Germline values: CDR1 SEHNR, CDR2 FQNEAQ (reference sequence). The CDR3 length is 14 residues.

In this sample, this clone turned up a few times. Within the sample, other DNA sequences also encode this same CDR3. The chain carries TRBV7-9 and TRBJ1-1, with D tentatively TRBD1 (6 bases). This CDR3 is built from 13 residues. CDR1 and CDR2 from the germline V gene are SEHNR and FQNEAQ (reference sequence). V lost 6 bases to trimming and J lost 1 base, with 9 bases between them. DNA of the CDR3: TGTGCCAGCAGGACAGGAGGGAACACTGAAGCTTTCTTT. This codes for CASRTGGNTEAFF.

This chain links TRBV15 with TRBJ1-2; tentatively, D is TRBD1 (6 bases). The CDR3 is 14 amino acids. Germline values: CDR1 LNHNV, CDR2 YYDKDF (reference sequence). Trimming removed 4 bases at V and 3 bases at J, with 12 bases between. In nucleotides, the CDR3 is TGTGCCACCAGCATGGGGGCCGGGGACTATGGCTACACCTTC. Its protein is CATSMGAGDYGYTF.